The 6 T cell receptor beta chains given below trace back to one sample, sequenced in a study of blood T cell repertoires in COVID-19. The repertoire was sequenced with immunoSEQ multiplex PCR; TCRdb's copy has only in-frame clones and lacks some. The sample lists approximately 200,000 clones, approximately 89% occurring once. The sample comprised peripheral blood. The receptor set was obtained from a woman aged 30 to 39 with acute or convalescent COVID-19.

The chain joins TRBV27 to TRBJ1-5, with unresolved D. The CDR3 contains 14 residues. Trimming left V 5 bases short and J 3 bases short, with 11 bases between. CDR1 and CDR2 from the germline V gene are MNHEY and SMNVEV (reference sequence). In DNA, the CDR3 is TGTGCCAGCAGTCCCTTATCCCTCAATCAGCCCCAGCATTTT. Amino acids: CASSPLSLNQPQHF.

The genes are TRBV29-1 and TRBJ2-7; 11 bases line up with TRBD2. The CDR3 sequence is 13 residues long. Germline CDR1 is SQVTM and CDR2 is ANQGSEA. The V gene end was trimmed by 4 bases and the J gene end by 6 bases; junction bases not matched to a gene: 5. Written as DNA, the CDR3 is TGCAGCGTTGTAACTAGCGGGAGATCCGAGCAGTACTTC. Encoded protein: CSVVTSGRSEQYF.

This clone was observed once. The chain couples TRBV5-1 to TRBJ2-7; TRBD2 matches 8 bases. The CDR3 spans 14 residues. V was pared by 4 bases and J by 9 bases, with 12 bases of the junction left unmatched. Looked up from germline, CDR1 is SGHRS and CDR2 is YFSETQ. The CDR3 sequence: CASSPGTSMEGQYF. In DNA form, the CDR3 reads TGCGCCAGCAGCCCCGGGACTAGTATGGAGGGGCAGTACTTC.

CDR3 nucleotides: TGTGCCAGCAGCCGTCGGAGTGGAGCGGGAGATACCACCGGGGAGCTGTTTTTT. Its translation is CASSRRSGAGDTTGELFF. The gene calls are TRBV7-6 and TRBJ2-2; 8 nucleotides align to TRBD2. CDR3 length equals 18 residues. V was pared by 5 bases and J by 4 bases, with 15 bases of the junction left unmatched. Germline CDR1 reads SGHVS; CDR2 reads FNYEAQ.

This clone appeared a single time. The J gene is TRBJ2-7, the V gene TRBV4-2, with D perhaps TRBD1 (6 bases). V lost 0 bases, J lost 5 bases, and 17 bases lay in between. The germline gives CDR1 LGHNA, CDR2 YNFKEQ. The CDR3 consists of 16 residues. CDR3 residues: CASSQDLLRGMNEQYF. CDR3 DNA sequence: TGTGCCAGCAGCCAAGACCTGCTCAGGGGTATGAACGAGCAGTACTTC.

The CDR3 nucleotides are TGTGCCAGTAGTATAGGGAACCTCTTGAGGAATCAGCCCCAGCATTTT. Encoded protein: CASSIGNLLRNQPQHF. The chain recombines TRBV19 with TRBJ1-5; unclear D gene. The CDR3 runs 16 residues. V shed 1 base and J shed 4 bases, with 14 bases lying between them. Germline loops: CDR1 LNHDA, CDR2 SQIVND (reference sequence).